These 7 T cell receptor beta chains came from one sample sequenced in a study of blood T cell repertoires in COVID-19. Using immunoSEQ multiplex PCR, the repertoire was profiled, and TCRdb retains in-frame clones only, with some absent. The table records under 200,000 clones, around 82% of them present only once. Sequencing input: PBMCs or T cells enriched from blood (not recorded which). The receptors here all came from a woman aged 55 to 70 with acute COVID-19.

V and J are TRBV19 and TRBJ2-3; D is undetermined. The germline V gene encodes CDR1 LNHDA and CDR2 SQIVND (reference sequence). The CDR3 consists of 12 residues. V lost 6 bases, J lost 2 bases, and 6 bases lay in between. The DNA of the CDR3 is TGTGCCAGTAGCACTACCACAGATACGCAGTATTTT. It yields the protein CASSTTTDTQYF. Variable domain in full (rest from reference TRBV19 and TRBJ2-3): DGGITQSPKYLFRKEGQNVTLSCEQNLNHDAMYWYRQDPGQGLRLIYYSQIVNDFQKGDIAEGYSVSREKKESFPLTVTSAQKNPTAFYLCASSTTTDTQYFGPGTRLTVL.

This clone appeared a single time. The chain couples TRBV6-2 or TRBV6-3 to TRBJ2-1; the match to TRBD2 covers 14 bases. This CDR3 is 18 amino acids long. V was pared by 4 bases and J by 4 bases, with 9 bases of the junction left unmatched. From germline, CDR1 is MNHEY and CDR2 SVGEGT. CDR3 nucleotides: TGTGCCAGCAGTTTCATGACTAGCGGGAGGGCCGGTTACAATGAGCAGTTCTTC. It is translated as CASSFMTSGRAGYNEQFF.

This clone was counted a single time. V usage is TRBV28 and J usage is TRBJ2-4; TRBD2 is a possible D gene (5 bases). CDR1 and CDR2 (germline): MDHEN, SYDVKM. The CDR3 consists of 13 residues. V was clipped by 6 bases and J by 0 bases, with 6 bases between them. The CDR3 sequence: CASREGAKNIQYF. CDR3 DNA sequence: TGTGCCAGCAGAGAGGGAGCCAAAAACATTCAGTACTTC.

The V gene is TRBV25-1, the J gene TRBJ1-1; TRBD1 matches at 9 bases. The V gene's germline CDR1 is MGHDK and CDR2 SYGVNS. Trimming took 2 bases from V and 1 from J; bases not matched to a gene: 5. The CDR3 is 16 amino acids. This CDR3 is CASSEHRGQGNTEAFF. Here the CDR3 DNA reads TGTGCCAGCAGTGAACATAGGGGACAGGGGAACACTGAAGCTTTCTTT.

CDR3 region: CASRRMGAFSNTEAFF. CDR3 coding DNA: TGTGCCAGCAGACGGATGGGGGCGTTTTCCAACACTGAAGCTTTCTTT. The V call is TRBV7-2, the J call TRBJ1-1; D is possibly TRBD1 (6 bases). V was trimmed by 6 bases and J by 2 bases, leaving 19 bases between them. The CDR3 length is 16 residues. Per germline, CDR1 SGHTA and CDR2 FQGNSA.

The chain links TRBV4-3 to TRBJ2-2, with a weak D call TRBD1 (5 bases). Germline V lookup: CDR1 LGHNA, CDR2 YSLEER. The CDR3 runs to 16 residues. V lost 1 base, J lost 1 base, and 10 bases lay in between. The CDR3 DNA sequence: TGCGCCAGCAGCCAAGGGCAGGGCTGGAACACCGGGGAGCTGTTTTTT. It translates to CASSQGQGWNTGELFF.

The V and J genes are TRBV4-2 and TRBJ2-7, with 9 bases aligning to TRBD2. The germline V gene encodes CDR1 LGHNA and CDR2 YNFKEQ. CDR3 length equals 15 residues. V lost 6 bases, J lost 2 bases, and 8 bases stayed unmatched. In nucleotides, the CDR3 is TGTGCCAGCAGTTTGACTAGCGGAACGACCTACGAGCAGTACTTC. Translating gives CASSLTSGTTYEQYF.